Shown below are 12 T cell receptor beta chains from a single sample sequenced in a study of CD8+ T cells in alopecia areata. Treatment in this sample: oral pan-JAK inhibitor, 5-10 mg twice daily. cDNA reverse transcribed from extracted RNA served as the sequencing template. Sequencing used immunoSEQ multiplex PCR; TCRdb keeps in-frame clones, though not all of them. Seen here are roughly 280,000 clones, about 62% observed once, and the top ten hold 0.9% to 0.95%. This specimen consisted of CD4+ T cells sorted from blood, obtained around week 54, from a patient treated with tofacitinib. The receptor set was obtained from a human donor with alopecia areata.

The J gene is TRBJ2-1, the V gene TRBV7-8; D is perhaps TRBD2 (5 bases). From germline, CDR1 is SGHVS and CDR2 FQNEAQ. Trimming took 1 base from V and 8 from J, leaving 15 bases between them. CDR3 length: 15 amino acids. CDR3 protein: CASSLGLAGEYEQFF. Here the CDR3 DNA reads TGTGCCAGCAGCTTAGGCCTGGCTGGGGAGTATGAGCAGTTCTTC.

The chain carries TRBV6-5 and TRBJ1-6; D not resolved. Looked up from germline, CDR1 is MNHEY and CDR2 is SVGAGI. The CDR3 is 16 amino acids. The V end lost 0 bases, the J end lost 7 bases, and 13 bases lay between the germline ends. CDR3 bases: TGTGCCAGCAGTTACTCGAGGCAGGCCCTCAATTCACCCCTCCACTTT. Translation gives CASSYSRQALNSPLHF.

This clone was seen only a few times. The DNA for the CDR3 is TGTGCCAGCAGCTTGGAGGAGGGTACAGATACGCAGTATTTT. Amino acid sequence: CASSLEEGTDTQYF. The chain employs TRBV5-4 and TRBJ2-3, with TRBD2 as a possible D gene (6 bases). The V end was cut by 0 bases, the J end by 3 bases, with 8 bases between. Germline lookup yields CDR1 SGHNT and CDR2 YYREEE (reference sequence). The CDR3 length is 14 residues.

This chain connects TRBV30 to TRBJ1-5, with D possibly TRBD1 on 5 matching bases. The germline V gene encodes CDR1 GTSNPN and CDR2 SVGIG (reference sequence). V shed 0 bases and J shed 9 bases, with 9 bases lying between them. The CDR3 is made up of 12 amino acids. The CDR3 spells CAWSVRGGPQHF. The CDR3 bases are TGTGCCTGGAGTGTACGGGGCGGGCCCCAGCATTTT.

This clone occurred a few times. The chain links TRBV7-9 to TRBJ1-2; TRBD1 aligns across 7 bases. The germline CDR1 and CDR2 sequences are SEHNR and FQNEAQ (reference sequence). After removal of 5 bases from V and 1 base from J, the junction contained 16 bases not matched to a gene. CDR3 length: 18 amino acids. This CDR3 reads CASSVSPGQHEFNYGYTF. For the CDR3, the DNA is TGTGCCAGCAGCGTAAGCCCGGGACAGCATGAGTTTAACTATGGCTACACCTTC.

The J gene is TRBJ1-6, the V gene TRBV6-1, with TRBD1 as a possible D gene (5 bases). The CDR3 is made up of 16 amino acids. V was cut by 0 bases and J by 5 bases, with 11 bases left in between. The germline V gene encodes CDR1 MNHNS and CDR2 SASEGT. In DNA form, the CDR3 reads TGTGCCAGCAGTGAAGCGGCAGGGATCGATAATTCACCCCTCCACTTT. Protein: CASSEAAGIDNSPLHF.

The rearrangement joins TRBV2 to TRBJ2-7; D is unresolved. The V end lost 10 bases, the J end lost 4 bases, and 8 bases lay between the germline ends. The germline V gene encodes CDR1 SNHLY and CDR2 FYNNEI. The CDR3 is made up of 10 amino acids. CDR3: CATGRYEQYF. The CDR3 nucleotides are TGTGCCACTGGAAGATACGAGCAGTACTTC.

This clone appeared a single time. This rearrangement joins TRBV7-2 to TRBJ2-3; tentative D call: TRBD2 (6 bases). Per the germline V gene, CDR1 is SGHTA and CDR2 is FQGNSA. The CDR3 covers 15 residues. Trimming removed 7 bases from V and 0 bases from J, with 14 bases in between. In DNA, the CDR3 is TGTGCCAGCACCATTGGCGGGGTTAGCACAGATACGCAGTATTTT. This gives the protein CASTIGGVSTDTQYF.

V and J are TRBV4-3 and TRBJ1-1; D is perhaps TRBD1 (5 bases). Trimming pared 0 bases from V and 0 bases from J, leaving 11 bases between. The CDR3 length is 16 residues. Germline V lookup: CDR1 LGHNA, CDR2 YSLEER. CDR3 sequence reads: CASSQDRAGLNTEAFF. In DNA form, the CDR3 reads TGCGCCAGCAGCCAAGATAGGGCAGGGTTGAACACTGAAGCTTTCTTT.

The chain joins TRBV30 to TRBJ1-2, with D hard to call. V was shortened by 0 bases and J by 4 bases, with 6 bases between the two germline ends. This CDR3 is 12 amino acids long. Germline V gene lookup returns CDR1 GTSNPN and CDR2 SVGIG (reference sequence). CDR3 nucleotides: TGTGCCTGGAGTGTTACAGTCTATGGCTACACCTTC. Translation gives CAWSVTVYGYTF.

The rearrangement links TRBV1 to TRBJ2-3. TRBV1 is designated a pseudogene. The CDR3 is 12 amino acids. The CDR3 DNA follows: TGCACCAGCACACCTAGCACAGATACGCAGTATTTT. Its protein product is CTSTPSTDTQYF.

The chain uses TRBV5-1 and TRBJ2-7, with 15 bases that match TRBD2. The CDR3 is 17 amino acids. Trimming at V came to 4 bases and at J to 3 bases, leaving 8 bases not matched to a gene. Germline-derived CDR1 and CDR2 are SGHRS and YFSETQ. The CDR3 spells CASSAGGTSGGYYEQYF. Here the CDR3 DNA reads TGCGCCAGCAGCGCAGGCGGGACTAGCGGGGGGTACTACGAGCAGTACTTC.